These 25 T cell receptor beta chains came from one sample sequenced in a study of PD-1 blockade in classical Hodgkin lymphoma. After autologous stem cell transplantation all patients relapsed, and prior brentuximab vedotin exposure differed between cohorts. The protocol was immunoSEQ multiplex PCR, while the TCRdb copy is restricted to in-frame clones and leaves out a portion. In the table there are 55,000 to 75,000 clones, about 92% of which are singletons. Sample: peripheral blood mononuclear cells (PBMCs), taken at baseline. These receptors were taken from a human donor with classical Hodgkin lymphoma.

This clone has just one count. The chain couples TRBV2 to TRBJ1-5, with D perhaps matching TRBD1 (6 bases). Per germline, CDR1 SNHLY and CDR2 FYNNEI. The CDR3 covers 13 residues. The ends were cut back, 8 bases at V and 7 bases at J, with 15 bases in the middle. CDR3 nucleotide sequence: TGTGCCAGCCGGGGTCGACAGGCCCAGCCCCAGCATTTT. Translation gives CASRGRQAQPQHF.

The chain couples TRBV28 to TRBJ2-1; D might be TRBD1 or TRBD2, each matching 6 bases. Trimming shortened V by 3 bases and J by 5 bases, and 17 bases separated the two germline ends. Germline CDR1 reads MDHEN; CDR2 reads SYDVKM. The CDR3 totals 16 residues. The CDR3 is CASSFPLWGANNEQFF. Here the CDR3 DNA reads TGTGCCAGCAGTTTCCCTTTGTGGGGGGCCAACAATGAGCAGTTCTTC. The variable domain in full, with the rest retrieved from reference TRBV28 and TRBJ2-1, is DVKVTQSSRYLVKRTGEKVFLECVQDMDHENMFWYRQDPGLGLRLIYFSYDVKMKEKGDIPEGYSVSREKKERFSLILESASTNQTSMYLCASSFPLWGANNEQFFGPGTRLTVL.

The chain couples TRBV6-7 to TRBJ1-2; D is unclear. TRBV6-7 is annotated as an ORF whose role is uncertain. The CDR3 has 9 residues. Between the trimmed V and J ends, which lost 6 bases and 7 bases, there was a span of 3 bases. CDR3 amino acids: CASRGGYTF. For the CDR3, the DNA is TGTGCCAGCAGAGGTGGCTACACCTTC.

This chain links TRBV5-6 with TRBJ2-4; tentative D call: TRBD1 (6 bases). CDR1 is SGHDT, CDR2 YYEEEE, per germline. Trimming cost V 3 bases and J 4 bases, with 11 bases left between them. CDR3 length equals 14 residues. This CDR3 is CASSSGQSKNIQYF. The CDR3, as DNA: TGTGCCAGCAGCTCTGGACAGTCTAAAAACATTCAGTACTTC.

V gene TRBV5-1 combines with J gene TRBJ1-2; no clear D gene. CDR1 SGHRS and CDR2 YFSETQ come from the germline V gene. The CDR3 sequence is 13 residues long. V dropped 4 bases and J dropped 3 bases, with 10 bases sitting between them. The chain's CDR3 is CASSVDRYYGYTF. In nucleotides, the CDR3 is TGCGCCAGCAGCGTTGACCGCTACTATGGCTACACCTTC.

The J gene is TRBJ2-1, the V gene TRBV18; D not certain. Trimming pared 0 bases from V and 10 bases from J, leaving 7 bases between. Germline V lookup: CDR1 KGHSH, CDR2 LQKENI. The CDR3 is made up of 12 amino acids. The CDR3 loop reads CASSPPFKEQFF. In nucleotides, the CDR3 is TGTGCCAGCTCACCACCATTTAAGGAGCAGTTCTTC.

The chain is built from TRBV7-6 and TRBJ1-4; D is ambiguous. The CDR3 consists of 12 residues. Germline CDR1 SGHVS, CDR2 FNYEAQ. Trimming removed 4 bases from V and 7 bases from J, with 7 bases in between. The CDR3 sequence: CASSWLREKLFF. The CDR3 DNA follows: TGTGCCAGCAGCTGGCTCCGTGAAAAACTGTTTTTT. The variable domain in full, completed from reference TRBV7-6 and TRBJ1-4, reads GAGVSQSPRYKVTKRGQDVALRCDPISGHVSLYWYRQALGQGPEFLTYFNYEAQQDKSGLPNDRFSAERPEGSISTLTIQRTEQRDSAMYRCASSWLREKLFFGSGTQLSVL.

V gene TRBV30 combines with J gene TRBJ2-2, with D unclear. Germline CDR1 GTSNPN, CDR2 SVGIG (reference sequence). V shed 4 bases and J shed 3 bases, with 12 bases lying between them. The CDR3 is made up of 14 amino acids. The CDR3 nucleotides are TGTGCCTGGACCGTCAAAGGATACACCGGGGAGCTGTTTTTT. Residues: CAWTVKGYTGELFF.

The chain employs TRBV9 and TRBJ1-6, with 7 bases identical to TRBD1. The CDR3 has 14 residues. Losses at the gene ends were 4 bases for V and 10 bases for J; bases not matched to a gene: 8. Germline V gene lookup returns CDR1 SGDLS and CDR2 YYNGEE. CDR3 nucleotides: TGTGCCAGCAGCCCCCGACAGGGTGACTCACCCCTCCACTTT. It specifies CASSPRQGDSPLHF.

V and J are TRBV14 and TRBJ2-7; 7 bases are a match to TRBD1. The CDR3 contains 14 residues. Germline assignment: CDR1 SGHDN and CDR2 FVKESK. V shed 6 bases, J shed 7 bases, and the junction held 12 bases outside the gene matches. As DNA, the CDR3 is TGTGCCAGCAGTGCCGGGACAGTCTACGTAGAGCAGTACTTC. Amino acid sequence: CASSAGTVYVEQYF.

The rearrangement links TRBV4-3 to TRBJ2-7; D may be TRBD2 (6 bases). The germline V gene encodes CDR1 LGHNA and CDR2 YSLEER. Trimming shortened V by 1 base and J by 3 bases, and 16 bases separated the two germline ends. The CDR3 contains 16 residues. The CDR3 DNA reads TGCGCCAGCAGCCAAGCCTTTACCGGGGAGGACTACGAGCAGTACTTC. The encoded protein is CASSQAFTGEDYEQYF.

This chain's CDR3 is CATSVRDRGDTQYF. DNA for the CDR3: TGTGCCACCAGCGTCCGGGACAGGGGAGATACGCAGTATTTT. This chain uses TRBV15 with TRBJ2-3, with 10 bases that match TRBD1. This CDR3 comprises 14 residues. With 5 bases clipped from V and 5 bases from J, the junction kept 4 bases outside the gene matches. Germline-derived CDR1 and CDR2 are LNHNV and YYDKDF (reference sequence).

This clone was recorded once. The CDR3 coding sequence is TGTGCCAGCAGCATGACAGCCTTCACTGAAGCTTTCTTT. Translated: CASSMTAFTEAFF. V and J are TRBV11-2 and TRBJ1-1; tentatively, D is TRBD1 (5 bases). The CDR3 has 13 residues. V lost 5 bases and J lost 4, with 11 bases in between. The V gene's germline CDR1 is SGHAT and CDR2 FQNNGV.

The chain is built from TRBV27 and TRBJ2-5; D is perhaps TRBD2 (6 bases). CDR3 length equals 16 residues. Germline CDR1 is MNHEY and CDR2 is SMNVEV (reference sequence). V lost 2 bases and J 1 base, leaving 14 bases between the germline ends. The CDR3 loop is CASSLKRWGVQETQYF. CDR3 nucleotide sequence: TGTGCCAGCAGTTTAAAGAGGTGGGGGGTCCAAGAGACCCAGTACTTC.

This chain joins TRBV9 and TRBJ2-6; TRBD1 aligns across 8 bases. The CDR3 contains 15 residues. Germline V gene data show CDR1 as SGDLS and CDR2 as YYNGEE. The V gene end was trimmed by 7 bases and the J gene end by 0 bases; junction bases not matched to a gene: 3. CDR3 DNA sequence: TGTGCCAGCTCAGGGGGCGGCTCTGGGGCCAACGTCCTGACTTTC. Residues: CASSGGGSGANVLTF.

The chain links TRBV27 to TRBJ1-3; D is ambiguous. V was shortened by 0 bases and J by 0 bases, with 6 bases between the two germline ends. Germline assignment: CDR1 MNHEY and CDR2 SMNVEV (reference sequence). This CDR3 has 15 residues. CDR3 sequence reads: CASSLSGSSGNTIYF. The CDR3 bases are TGTGCCAGCAGTTTATCAGGCTCCTCTGGAAACACCATATATTTT.

The chain employs TRBV7-9 and TRBJ2-3; D unclear. CDR3 length: 14 amino acids. The V end was cut by 4 bases, the J end by 5 bases, with 13 bases between. In germline, CDR1 is SEHNR, CDR2 FQNEAQ (reference sequence). CDR3 sequence: CASSSLGGEDTQYF. CDR3 nucleotide sequence: TGTGCCAGCAGCTCCCTCGGTGGGGAAGATACGCAGTATTTT. Complete variable domain (other parts from reference TRBV7-9 and TRBJ2-3): DTGVSQNPRHKITKRGQNVTFRCDPISEHNRLYWYRQTLGQGPEFLTYFQNEAQLEKSRLLSDRFSAERPKGSFSTLEIQRTEQGDSAMYLCASSSLGGEDTQYFGPGTRLTVL.

V and J are TRBV10-3 and TRBJ2-7; 9 positions agree with TRBD1. V trimming: 9 bases; J trimming: 6 bases; junction bases outside the gene matches: 9. This CDR3 comprises 13 residues. Germline V gene lookup returns CDR1 ENHRY and CDR2 SYGVKD. The DNA of the CDR3 is TGTGCCATTTCCCGGGACAGGGTCCGCGAGCAGTACTTC. This encodes CAISRDRVREQYF.

The V gene is TRBV28, the J gene TRBJ2-7; D perhaps matches TRBD1 (5 bases). The length of the CDR3 is 17 residues. V gave up 6 bases and J gave up 4 bases, with 25 bases separating them. Germline CDR1 is MDHEN and CDR2 is SYDVKM. CDR3 bases: TGTGCCAGCAGCCCCGACAGCAACAGTTTCAAAAATTACGAGCAGTACTTC. Residues: CASSPDSNSFKNYEQYF.

The chain combines TRBV9 with TRBJ2-2, with TRBD2 as a possible D gene (6 bases). V was cut by 0 bases and J by 6 bases, with 9 bases left in between. The CDR3 is 14 residues long. The germline V gene has CDR1 SGDLS and CDR2 YYNGEE. CDR3 DNA: TGTGCCAGCAGCGTAGTGGGGGGAGCCGGGGAGCTGTTTTTT. Translating gives CASSVVGGAGELFF.

The rearrangement uses TRBV2 and TRBJ1-5, with 7 bases lining up with TRBD1. V lost 1 base to trimming and J lost 7 bases; unmatched junction nucleotides: 13. CDR3 size: 17 residues. CDR1 is SNHLY and CDR2 is FYNNEI in the germline V gene. The CDR3 DNA follows: TGTGCCAGCAGTGAAGGAGAGGGGGCGAATTGGTTCCAGCCCCAGCATTTT. The encoded protein is CASSEGEGANWFQPQHF.

CDR3: CASSSREAGVYEQYF. CDR3 nucleotides: TGTGCCAGCAGCTCCAGGGAGGCAGGGGTCTACGAGCAGTACTTC. The chain carries TRBV7-6 and TRBJ2-7; D may correspond to TRBD1 or TRBD2 (6 bases each). V lost 4 bases and J lost 3, with 16 bases in between. The germline V gene encodes CDR1 SGHVS and CDR2 FNYEAQ. The CDR3 loop spans 15 amino acids.

This chain connects TRBV7-7 to TRBJ1-6; 9 bases line up with TRBD1. The V and J ends lost 0 bases and 3 bases, in that order; junction bases with no gene match: 6. The CDR3 contains 18 residues. CDR1 SSHAT and CDR2 FNYEAQ come from the germline V gene (reference sequence). CDR3 in DNA: TGTGCCAGCAGCTTAGCTAAACAGGGGGCCGACTATAATTCACCCCTCCACTTT. Protein: CASSLAKQGADYNSPLHF.

V and J are TRBV10-3 and TRBJ2-7; the match to TRBD1 covers 8 bases. This CDR3 comprises 15 residues. Germline CDR1 ENHRY, CDR2 SYGVKD. V lost 2 bases to trimming and J lost 0 bases; unmatched junction nucleotides: 3. CDR3 sequence (DNA): TGTGCCATCAGTGAGAGGACAGGGTCCTCCTACGAGCAGTACTTC. This codes for CAISERTGSSYEQYF.

The chain uses TRBV4-2 and TRBJ2-1; 8 bases match TRBD1. Germline CDR1 reads LGHNA; CDR2 reads YNFKEQ. The CDR3 has 13 residues. V lost 3 bases to trimming and J lost 9 bases; unmatched junction nucleotides: 4. CDR3 DNA: TGTGCCAGCAGCCACACGACAGGGGCTGAGCAGTTCTTC. Encoded protein: CASSHTTGAEQFF.